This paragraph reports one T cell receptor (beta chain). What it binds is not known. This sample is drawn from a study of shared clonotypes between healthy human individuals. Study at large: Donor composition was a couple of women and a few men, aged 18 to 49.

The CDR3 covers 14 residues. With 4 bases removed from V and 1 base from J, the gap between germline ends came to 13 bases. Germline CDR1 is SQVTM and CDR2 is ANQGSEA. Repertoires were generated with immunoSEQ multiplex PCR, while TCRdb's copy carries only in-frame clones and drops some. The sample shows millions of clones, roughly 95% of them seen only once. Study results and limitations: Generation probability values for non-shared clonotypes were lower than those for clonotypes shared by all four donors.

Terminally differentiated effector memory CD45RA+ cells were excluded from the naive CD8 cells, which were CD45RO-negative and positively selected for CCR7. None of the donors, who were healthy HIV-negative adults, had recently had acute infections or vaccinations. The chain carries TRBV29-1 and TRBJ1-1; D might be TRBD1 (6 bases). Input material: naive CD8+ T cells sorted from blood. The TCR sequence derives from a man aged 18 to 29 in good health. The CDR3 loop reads CSVGAGQSNTEAFF. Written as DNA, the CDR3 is TGCAGCGTTGGAGCCGGACAGTCGAACACTGAAGCTTTCTTT.